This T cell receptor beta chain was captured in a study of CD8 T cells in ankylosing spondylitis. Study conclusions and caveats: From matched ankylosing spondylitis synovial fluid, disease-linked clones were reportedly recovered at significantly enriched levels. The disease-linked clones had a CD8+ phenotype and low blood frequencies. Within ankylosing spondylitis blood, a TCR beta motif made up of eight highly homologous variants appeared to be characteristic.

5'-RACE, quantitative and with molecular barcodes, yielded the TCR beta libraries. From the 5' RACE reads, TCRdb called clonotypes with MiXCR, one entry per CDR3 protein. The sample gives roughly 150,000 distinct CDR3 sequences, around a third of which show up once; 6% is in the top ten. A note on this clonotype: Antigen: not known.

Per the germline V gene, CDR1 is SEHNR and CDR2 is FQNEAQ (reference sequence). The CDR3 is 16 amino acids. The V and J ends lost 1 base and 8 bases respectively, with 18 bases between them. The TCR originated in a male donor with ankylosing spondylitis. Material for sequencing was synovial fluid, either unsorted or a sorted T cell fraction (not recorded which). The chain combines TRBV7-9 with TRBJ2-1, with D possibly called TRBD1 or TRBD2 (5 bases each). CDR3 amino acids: CASSLGGGSFSDEQFF. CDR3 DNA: TGTGCCAGCAGCTTAGGTGGGGGTAGCTTTAGCGATGAGCAGTTCTTC.